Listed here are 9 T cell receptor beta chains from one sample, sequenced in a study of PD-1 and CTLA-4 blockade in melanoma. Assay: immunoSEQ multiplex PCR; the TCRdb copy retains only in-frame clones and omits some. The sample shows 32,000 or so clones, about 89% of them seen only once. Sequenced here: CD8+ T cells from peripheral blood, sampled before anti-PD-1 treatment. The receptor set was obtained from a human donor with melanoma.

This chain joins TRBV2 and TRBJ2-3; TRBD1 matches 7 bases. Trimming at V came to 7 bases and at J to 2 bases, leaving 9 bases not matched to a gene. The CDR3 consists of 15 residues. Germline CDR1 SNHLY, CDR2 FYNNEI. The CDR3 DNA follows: TGTGCCAGCAACCCCGGACAGGCAATCACAGATACGCAGTATTTT. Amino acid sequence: CASNPGQAITDTQYF. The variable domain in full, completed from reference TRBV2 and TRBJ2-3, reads EPEVTQTPSHQVTQMGQEVILRCVPISNHLYFYWYRQILGQKVEFLVSFYNNEISEKSEIFDDQFSVERPDGSNFTLKIRSTKLEDSAMYFCASNPGQAITDTQYFGPGTRLTVL.

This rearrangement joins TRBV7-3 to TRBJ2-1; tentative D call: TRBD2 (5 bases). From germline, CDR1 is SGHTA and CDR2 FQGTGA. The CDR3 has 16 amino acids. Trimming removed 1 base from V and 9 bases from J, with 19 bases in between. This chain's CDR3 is CASSLIRGVSRGEQFF. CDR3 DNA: TGTGCCAGCAGCTTAATTCGTGGGGTGTCCCGGGGTGAGCAGTTCTTC.

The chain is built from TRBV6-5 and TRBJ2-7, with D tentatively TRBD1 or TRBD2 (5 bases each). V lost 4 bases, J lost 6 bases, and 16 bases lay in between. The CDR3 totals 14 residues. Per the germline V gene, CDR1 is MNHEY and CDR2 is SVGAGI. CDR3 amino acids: CASSWDLLVSEQYF. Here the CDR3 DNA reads TGTGCCAGCAGTTGGGACCTCCTCGTCTCCGAGCAGTACTTC.

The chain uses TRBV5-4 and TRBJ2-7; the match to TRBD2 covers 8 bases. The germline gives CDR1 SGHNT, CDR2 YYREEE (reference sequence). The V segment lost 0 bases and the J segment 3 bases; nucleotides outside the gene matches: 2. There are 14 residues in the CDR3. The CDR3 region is CASSLAGTSYEQYF. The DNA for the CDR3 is TGTGCCAGCAGCTTGGCCGGGACTAGCTACGAGCAGTACTTC.

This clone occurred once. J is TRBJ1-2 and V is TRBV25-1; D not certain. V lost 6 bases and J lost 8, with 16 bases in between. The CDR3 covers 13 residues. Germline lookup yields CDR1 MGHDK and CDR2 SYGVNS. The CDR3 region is CASRDAGFEGYTF. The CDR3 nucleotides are TGTGCCAGCAGGGACGCGGGTTTTGAGGGCTACACCTTC.

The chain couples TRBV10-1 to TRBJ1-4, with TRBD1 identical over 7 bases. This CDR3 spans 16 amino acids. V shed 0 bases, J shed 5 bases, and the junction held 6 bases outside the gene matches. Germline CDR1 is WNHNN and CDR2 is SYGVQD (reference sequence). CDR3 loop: CASSESRTGRNEKLFF. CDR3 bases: TGCGCCAGCAGTGAGTCCCGGACAGGAAGGAATGAAAAACTGTTTTTT.

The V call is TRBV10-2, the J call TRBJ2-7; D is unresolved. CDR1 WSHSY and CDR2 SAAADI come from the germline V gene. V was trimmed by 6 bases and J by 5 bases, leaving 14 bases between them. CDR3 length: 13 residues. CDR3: CASSAQNPHEQYF. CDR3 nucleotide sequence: TGCGCCAGCAGCGCACAGAACCCCCACGAGCAGTACTTC.

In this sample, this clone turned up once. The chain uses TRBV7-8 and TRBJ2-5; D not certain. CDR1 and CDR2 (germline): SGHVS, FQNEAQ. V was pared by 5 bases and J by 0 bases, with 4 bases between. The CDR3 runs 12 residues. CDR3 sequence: CASSPYQETQYF. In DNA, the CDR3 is TGTGCCAGCAGCCCGTACCAAGAGACCCAGTACTTC.

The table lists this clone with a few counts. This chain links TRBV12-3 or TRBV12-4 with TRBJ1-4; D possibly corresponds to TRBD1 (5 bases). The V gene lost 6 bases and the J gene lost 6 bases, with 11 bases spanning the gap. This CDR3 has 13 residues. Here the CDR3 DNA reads TGTGCCAGCAGCCTCGCCAGGGATGAAAAACTGTTTTTT. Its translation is CASSLARDEKLFF.